These 17 T cell receptor beta chains were sequenced from one sample in a study of monozygotic twins with inflammatory bowel disease. TCRdb reprocessed the 5' RACE reads and reports one entry per CDR3 protein, with no DNA. Its clone listing holds around 190,000 distinct CDR3 sequences. Specimen: blood. The receptors stem from a human donor with ulcerative colitis or Crohn's disease, or a healthy co-twin of an affected twin (not recorded which).

The chain combines TRBV10-2 with TRBJ1-1; TCRdb picks TRBD1, but there is no DNA to check that call. The CDR3 covers 16 residues. Germline-derived CDR1 and CDR2 are WSHSY and SAAADI. The CDR3 is CASRTNRQYMNTEAFF.

This chain uses TRBV20-1 with TRBJ1-5; TCRdb designates TRBD1, a call that cannot be tested without DNA. The germline V gene encodes CDR1 DFQATT and CDR2 SNEGSKA (reference sequence). The CDR3 has 14 residues. CDR3 in amino acids: CSAVRGNPNQPQHF.

The chain's CDR3 is CASSKDRGIFRELFF. The chain uses TRBV7-9 and TRBJ2-2; the D gene TCRdb calls, TRBD1, cannot be checked with no DNA. CDR3 size: 15 residues. Germline V CDR1 and CDR2: SEHNR, FQNEAQ (reference sequence).

This CDR3 is CASSFYQGNTEAFF. The V call is TRBV12-3 or TRBV12-4, the J call TRBJ1-1; the TCRdb call, TRBD1, lacks DNA for checking. There are 14 residues in the CDR3.

The chain joins TRBV7-2 to TRBJ1-5. CDR3 length: 15 amino acids. CDR1 is SGHTA, CDR2 FQGNSA, per germline. The CDR3 reads CASSLEGRLNQPQHF. Drawing the rest from reference TRBV7-2 and TRBJ1-5, the complete variable domain is GAGVSQSPSNKVTEKGKDVELRCDPISGHTALYWYRQSLGQGLEFLIYFQGNSAPDKSGLPSDRFSAERTGGSVSTLTIQRTQQEDSAVYLCASSLEGRLNQPQHFGDGTRLSIL.

This rearrangement joins TRBV7-6 to TRBJ2-2; the D call from TCRdb, TRBD1, cannot be confirmed without DNA. The CDR3 consists of 15 residues. Germline V gene data show CDR1 as SGHVS and CDR2 as FNYEAQ. The chain's CDR3 is CASSLVRGATGELFF.

The chain is built from TRBV7-2 and TRBJ1-5; absent DNA, TCRdb's TRBD1 call cannot be checked. Germline CDR1 is SGHTA and CDR2 is FQGNSA. The CDR3 has 14 residues. The CDR3 reads CASSFSLGGQPQHF.

V is TRBV6-5 and J is TRBJ1-2; TCRdb's D call of TRBD1 is untestable without DNA. Germline lookup yields CDR1 MNHEY and CDR2 SVGAGI. The CDR3 contains 17 residues. This CDR3 is CASSYSFGTGDNYGYTF.

This sequence joins TRBV5-1 and TRBJ2-7; the TRBD2 assignment by TCRdb is unverifiable without DNA. The CDR3 runs 16 residues. Germline values: CDR1 SGHRS, CDR2 YFSETQ. CDR3 in amino acids: CASSPAWRTLSREQYF. The full variable domain, completed using reference TRBV5-1 and TRBJ2-7, is KAGVTQTPRYLIKTRGQQVTLSCSPISGHRSVSWYQQTPGQGLQFLFEYFSETQRNKGNFPGRFSGRQFSNSRSEMNVSTLELGDSALYLCASSPAWRTLSREQYFGPGTRLTVT.

The gene calls are TRBV5-1 and TRBJ1-2; the TRBD1 assignment by TCRdb is unverifiable without DNA. From germline, CDR1 is SGHRS and CDR2 YFSETQ. The CDR3 has 15 residues. Here the CDR3 reads CASSLSQGAPGGYTF.

The CDR3: CASSHRDGYGYTF. The rearrangement uses TRBV3-1 and TRBJ1-2. Per the germline V gene, CDR1 is LGHDT and CDR2 is YNNKEL (reference sequence). This CDR3 region has 13 residues.

The chain combines TRBV11-2 with TRBJ2-2. This CDR3 has 16 amino acids. CDR1 and CDR2 (germline): SGHAT, FQNNGV. The chain's CDR3 is CASSLDLRGNPGELFF.

This sequence joins TRBV18 and TRBJ1-4. CDR1 KGHSH and CDR2 LQKENI come from the germline V gene. The CDR3 sequence is 13 residues long. The CDR3 reads CASSPGSNEKLFF.

This chain connects TRBV3-1 to TRBJ2-1. The length of the CDR3 is 14 residues. CDR1 LGHDT and CDR2 YNNKEL come from the germline V gene (reference sequence). The CDR3: CASESTGTYNEQFF.

This rearrangement joins TRBV6-1 to TRBJ2-7; as DNA is missing, the TRBD1 call by TCRdb cannot be tested. This CDR3 comprises 15 residues. Germline V gene lookup returns CDR1 MNHNS and CDR2 SASEGT. CDR3 in amino acids: CASTSRQGTAYEQYF.

The rearrangement uses TRBV11-2 and TRBJ2-3; the TRBD1 assignment by TCRdb is unverifiable without DNA. The CDR3 is made up of 15 amino acids. The germline gives CDR1 SGHAT, CDR2 FQNNGV. The CDR3: CASRTGTAYTDTQYF.

The V call is TRBV20-1, the J call TRBJ2-3; TCRdb's D gene call, TRBD1, goes unchecked for lack of DNA. Per germline, CDR1 DFQATT and CDR2 SNEGSKA (reference sequence). This CDR3 has 18 amino acids. The CDR3: CSASNPAGAGRGTDTQYF.